Listed below are T cell receptor beta chains from one sample, sequenced in a study of blood T cell repertoires in COVID-19. Sequencing was performed with immunoSEQ multiplex PCR; in TCRdb, only in-frame clones are kept and a portion is missing. Counted here are fewer than 85,000 clones, 77% occurring once; the ten biggest clones make up 2% to 2.5%. The sequenced sample was peripheral blood. The receptors were gathered from a man aged 65 to 85 with COVID-19, enrolled during active disease. Each CDR3 is given with its conserved first and last residue. The order of the fields is J gene, clone size, D gene, V gene, CDR3 length, CDR3 protein, CDR3 DNA. D genes are given only for firm matches. A row's size may be missing; if present it is once, few, many or a size class.

j_call: TRBJ2-7
clone_size: NA
d_call: NA
v_call: TRBV28
cdr3_length: 13
cdr3_aa: CASSMTFSYEQYF
cdr3_nt: TGTGCCAGCAGTATGACATTCTCCTACGAGCAGTACTTC

j_call: TRBJ2-2
clone_size: NA
d_call: NA
v_call: TRBV5-1
cdr3_length: 15
cdr3_aa: CASSPREGLTGELFF
cdr3_nt: TGCGCCAGCAGCCCCCGGGAAGGGCTCACCGGGGAGCTGTTTTTT

j_call: TRBJ2-7
clone_size: NA
d_call: NA
v_call: TRBV9
cdr3_length: 13
cdr3_aa: CASSVDGAYEQYF
cdr3_nt: TGTGCCAGCAGCGTCGACGGGGCCTACGAGCAGTACTTC

j_call: TRBJ2-1
clone_size: NA
d_call: NA
v_call: TRBV7-2
cdr3_length: 15
cdr3_aa: CASSLSWAPYNEQFF
cdr3_nt: TGTGCCAGCAGCTTATCGTGGGCCCCCTACAATGAGCAGTTCTTC

j_call: TRBJ1-1
clone_size: NA
d_call: NA
v_call: TRBV7-2
cdr3_length: 14
cdr3_aa: CASSSGHQNTEAFF
cdr3_nt: TGTGCCAGCAGCTCCGGACACCAGAACACTGAAGCTTTCTTT

j_call: TRBJ1-5
clone_size: few
d_call: NA
v_call: TRBV2
cdr3_length: 12
cdr3_aa: CASGVGDTPQHF
cdr3_nt: TGTGCCAGCGGGGTGGGGGACACGCCCCAGCATTTT

j_call: TRBJ1-2
clone_size: NA
d_call: TRBD1
v_call: TRBV6-5
cdr3_length: 15
cdr3_aa: CASSYPGTGGNGYTF
cdr3_nt: TGTGCCAGCAGTTACCCAGGGACAGGGGGGAATGGCTACACCTTC

j_call: TRBJ1-2
clone_size: once
d_call: NA
v_call: TRBV3-1/TRBV3-2
cdr3_length: 15
cdr3_aa: CASSQDQGNRYGVTF
cdr3_nt: TGTGCCAGCAGCCAAGATCAGGGGAACCGCTATGGAGTAACCTTC

j_call: TRBJ1-1
clone_size: NA
d_call: NA
v_call: TRBV6-5
cdr3_length: 12
cdr3_aa: CASASPGTEAFF
cdr3_nt: TGTGCCAGCGCGAGCCCCGGGACTGAAGCTTTCTTT

j_call: TRBJ2-7
clone_size: NA
d_call: NA
v_call: TRBV7-2
cdr3_length: 14
cdr3_aa: CASSLAWEMAEQYF
cdr3_nt: TGTGCCAGCAGCTTAGCGTGGGAGATGGCCGAGCAGTACTTC

j_call: TRBJ2-1
clone_size: NA
d_call: TRBD2
v_call: TRBV5-6
cdr3_length: 16
cdr3_aa: CASSLSGTSMLDEQFF
cdr3_nt: TGTGCCAGCAGCCTCTCCGGGACTAGCATGCTGGATGAGCAGTTCTTC

j_call: TRBJ1-4
clone_size: NA
d_call: TRBD1
v_call: TRBV4-1
cdr3_length: 15
cdr3_aa: CASSPQGVGVEKLFF
cdr3_nt: TGCGCCAGCAGCCCCCAGGGGGTCGGGGTTGAAAAACTGTTTTTT

j_call: TRBJ1-5
clone_size: NA
d_call: NA
v_call: TRBV2
cdr3_length: 14
cdr3_aa: CASSDRGSDQPQHF
cdr3_nt: TGTGCCAGCAGTGACAGGGGATCAGACCAGCCCCAGCATTTT

j_call: TRBJ2-1
clone_size: NA
d_call: TRBD2
v_call: TRBV4-1
cdr3_length: 15
cdr3_aa: CASSQRGLAGERQFF
cdr3_nt: TGCGCCAGCAGCCAACGGGGTCTAGCGGGTGAAAGGCAGTTCTTC

j_call: TRBJ1-5
clone_size: NA
d_call: NA
v_call: TRBV6-1
cdr3_length: 15
cdr3_aa: CASSEGRGTNQPQHF
cdr3_nt: TGTGCCAGCAGTGAAGGACGAGGGACTAATCAGCCCCAGCATTTT

j_call: TRBJ2-1
clone_size: NA
d_call: NA
v_call: TRBV3-1/TRBV3-2
cdr3_length: 14
cdr3_aa: CASSTLGRDNEQFF
cdr3_nt: TGTGCCAGCAGCACCTTGGGGAGAGACAATGAGCAGTTCTTC

j_call: TRBJ2-1
clone_size: NA
d_call: TRBD2
v_call: TRBV10-3
cdr3_length: 12
cdr3_aa: CAISGLAGKQFF
cdr3_nt: TGTGCCATCAGTGGCCTAGCGGGAAAGCAGTTCTTC

j_call: TRBJ1-3
clone_size: few
d_call: NA
v_call: TRBV3-1/TRBV3-2
cdr3_length: 15
cdr3_aa: CASSQGHSSTGTIYF
cdr3_nt: TGTGCCAGCAGTCAAGGACACTCCTCAACCGGCACCATATATTTT

j_call: TRBJ2-1
clone_size: NA
d_call: NA
v_call: TRBV5-4
cdr3_length: 13
cdr3_aa: CASSLELRNEQFF
cdr3_nt: TGTGCCAGCAGCTTGGAACTGAGGAATGAGCAGTTCTTC

j_call: TRBJ2-3
clone_size: NA
d_call: TRBD2
v_call: TRBV5-5
cdr3_length: 16
cdr3_aa: CASSLARASGTDTQYF
cdr3_nt: TGTGCCAGCAGCTTGGCCAGGGCTAGCGGTACAGATACGCAGTATTTT

j_call: TRBJ2-2
clone_size: many
d_call: TRBD1
v_call: TRBV2
cdr3_length: 14
cdr3_aa: CASSVGTGTGELFF
cdr3_nt: TGTGCCAGCAGTGTCGGGACAGGGACCGGGGAGCTGTTTTTT

j_call: TRBJ2-1
clone_size: few
d_call: TRBD2
v_call: TRBV15
cdr3_length: 15
cdr3_aa: CATRREAGGWDEQFF
cdr3_nt: TGTGCCACCAGGCGGGAAGCGGGAGGGTGGGATGAGCAGTTCTTC

j_call: TRBJ2-2
clone_size: NA
d_call: NA
v_call: TRBV4-3
cdr3_length: 15
cdr3_aa: CASTQGWGGSGELFF
cdr3_nt: TGCGCCAGCACACAGGGATGGGGGGGATCCGGGGAGCTGTTTTTT

j_call: TRBJ2-2
clone_size: NA
d_call: NA
v_call: TRBV27
cdr3_length: 17
cdr3_aa: CASSLEGESVAAGELFF
cdr3_nt: TGTGCCAGCAGTTTAGAGGGTGAGAGCGTGGCCGCCGGGGAGCTGTTTTTT

j_call: TRBJ2-3
clone_size: NA
d_call: NA
v_call: TRBV7-9
cdr3_length: 14
cdr3_aa: CASSFGRAARTQYF
cdr3_nt: TGTGCCAGCAGCTTTGGGCGTGCCGCGCGCACGCAGTATTTT

j_call: TRBJ1-4
clone_size: few
d_call: NA
v_call: TRBV6-1
cdr3_length: 15
cdr3_aa: CASSDGSLGDEKLFF
cdr3_nt: TGTGCCAGCAGTGATGGTAGCCTAGGAGATGAAAAACTGTTTTTT

j_call: TRBJ2-2
clone_size: NA
d_call: TRBD1
v_call: TRBV6-4
cdr3_length: 17
cdr3_aa: CASRARTGDENTGELFF
cdr3_nt: TGTGCCAGCAGAGCTCGGACAGGGGACGAAAACACCGGGGAGCTGTTTTTT

j_call: TRBJ1-2
clone_size: NA
d_call: NA
v_call: TRBV27
cdr3_length: 15
cdr3_aa: CASSPRDTSILGYTF
cdr3_nt: TGTGCCAGCAGTCCCCGGGACACCTCTATTTTAGGCTACACCTTC

j_call: TRBJ2-7
clone_size: NA
d_call: NA
v_call: TRBV2
cdr3_length: 14
cdr3_aa: CASSRTGTSYEQYF
cdr3_nt: TGTGCCAGCAGCCGCACAGGGACCTCCTACGAGCAGTACTTC

j_call: TRBJ2-7
clone_size: NA
d_call: TRBD1
v_call: TRBV5-1
cdr3_length: 16
cdr3_aa: CARSSGGTGGTYEQYF
cdr3_nt: TGCGCCCGCAGCTCCGGGGGGACAGGGGGGACCTACGAGCAGTACTTC

j_call: TRBJ2-3
clone_size: NA
d_call: NA
v_call: TRBV21-1
cdr3_length: 21
cdr3_aa: CASSKGGADGLAGGPADTQYF
cdr3_nt: TGTGCCAGCAGCAAGGGGGGGGCTGACGGACTAGCGGGAGGGCCCGCAGATACGCAGTATTTT

j_call: TRBJ2-6
clone_size: NA
d_call: TRBD1
v_call: TRBV19
cdr3_length: 18
cdr3_aa: CASRRPGQGSSGANVLTF
cdr3_nt: TGTGCCAGTAGGAGACCGGGACAGGGCTCCTCTGGGGCCAACGTCCTGACTTTC

j_call: TRBJ2-7
clone_size: few
d_call: NA
v_call: TRBV19
cdr3_length: 15
cdr3_aa: CASSIGPGSSYEQYF
cdr3_nt: TGTGCCAGTAGTATAGGGCCAGGCAGCTCCTACGAGCAGTACTTC